This TCR beta chain was captured by sequencing in a study of T cell responses to AZD1222 COVID-19 vaccine. Germline CDR1 and CDR2: SGHRS and YFSETQ. V lost 0 bases and J 7 bases, leaving 8 bases between the germline ends. The CDR3 is 13 amino acids. Generated by immunoSEQ multiplex PCR, the TCRdb table keeps only in-frame clones and is missing some. The sample has about 200,000 clones, approximately 94% seen once; the top ten hold approximately 1.5%. This specimen consisted of peripheral blood, obtained 28 days after the second dose of the MenACWY control vaccine. The clonotype comes from an adult who received the MenACWY meningococcal vaccine as a control. This sequence joins TRBV5-1 and TRBJ2-1; the D is unclear. In DNA form, the CDR3 reads TGCGCCAGCAGCTTGGGAGTCGGTAATGAGCAGTTCTTC. This translates into CASSLGVGNEQFF.